Each of the 27 T cell receptor beta chains below was sequenced from the same sample in a study of T cell changes during pregnancy in multiple sclerosis. Sequencing used immunoSEQ multiplex PCR; TCRdb keeps in-frame clones, though not all of them. The sample shows tens of thousands of clones, around 94% of them seen only once. The source was peripheral blood, collected in the third trimester of pregnancy. These receptor sequences come from a female donor in good health, enrolled as a control in a pregnancy study.

The rearrangement joins TRBV18 to TRBJ2-7; the D gene is possibly TRBD2 (6 bases). The V gene lost 3 bases and the J gene lost 0 bases, with 15 bases spanning the gap. The CDR3 contains 16 residues. Germline CDR1 is KGHSH and CDR2 is LQKENI. The CDR3: CASSPGGGSSSYEQYF. Written as DNA, the CDR3 is TGTGCCAGCTCACCGGGTGGGGGGAGTAGCTCCTACGAGCAGTACTTC.

The chain uses TRBV9 and TRBJ2-5; possibly TRBD2 for D (5 bases). The germline V and J ends were trimmed by 2 bases and 5 bases, with 10 bases remaining between them. The CDR3 has 13 amino acids. Germline assignment: CDR1 SGDLS and CDR2 YYNGEE. The CDR3 DNA is TGTGCCAGCAGCGTCGGGAACCGGGAGACCCAGTACTTC. This codes for CASSVGNRETQYF. The variable domain in full, completed from reference TRBV9 and TRBJ2-5, reads DSGVTQTPKHLITATGQRVTLRCSPRSGDLSVYWYQQSLDQGLQFLIQYYNGEERAKGNILERFSAQQFPDLHSELNLSSLELGDSALYFCASSVGNRETQYFGPGTRLLVL.

This sequence joins TRBV5-1 and TRBJ1-2; D uncertain. Germline values: CDR1 SGHRS, CDR2 YFSETQ. This CDR3 is built from 15 residues. The ends were cut back, 0 bases at V and 4 bases at J, with 13 bases in the middle. CDR3 bases: TGCGCCAGCAGCTTGGTCGGGGATGGGCTCTATGGCTACACCTTC. Residues: CASSLVGDGLYGYTF.

The rearrangement joins TRBV7-8 to TRBJ2-2; the match to TRBD2 covers 9 bases. The germline V gene has CDR1 SGHVS and CDR2 FQNEAQ. The CDR3 covers 14 residues. Losses at the gene ends were 8 bases for V and 5 bases for J; bases not matched to a gene: 6. The CDR3 loop is CASYLLAGTGELFF. The CDR3 DNA reads TGTGCCAGCTACCTTCTAGCGGGGACCGGGGAGCTGTTTTTT.

This chain uses TRBV18 with TRBJ2-7; 9 nucleotides align to TRBD1. V shed 3 bases, J shed 7 bases, and the junction held 10 bases outside the gene matches. The germline V gene has CDR1 KGHSH and CDR2 LQKENI. This CDR3 contains 15 residues. The CDR3, as DNA: TGTGCCAGCTCACCCCCGCCGGGACAGGGTCGTGAGCAGTACTTC. Its translation is CASSPPPGQGREQYF.

The rearrangement links TRBV7-3 to TRBJ2-1; 14 nucleotides line up with TRBD2. CDR1 SGHTA and CDR2 FQGTGA come from the germline V gene. The CDR3 has 15 residues. Losses at the gene ends were 1 base for V and 8 bases for J; bases not matched to a gene: 1. In DNA, the CDR3 is TGTGCCAGCAGCTTAAGACTAGCGGGAGGGTATGAGCAGTTCTTC. Protein product: CASSLRLAGGYEQFF.

J is TRBJ2-7 and V is TRBV11-3; TRBD2 aligns across 10 bases. This CDR3 comprises 13 residues. V gave up 4 bases and J gave up 6 bases; unmatched junction bases: 3. Germline CDR1 and CDR2: SGHNT and YENEEA. The CDR3, as DNA: TGTGCCAGCAGCTCTAGCGGGAGCAGCGAGCAGTACTTC. Translation: CASSSSGSSEQYF.

The genes are TRBV18 and TRBJ1-3; D might be TRBD1 (5 bases). V lost 2 bases and J 0 bases, leaving 11 bases between the germline ends. This CDR3 has 16 amino acids. Germline CDR1 reads KGHSH; CDR2 reads LQKENI. Written as DNA, the CDR3 is TGTGCCAGCTCACCAAGGGACTCGAGCTCTGGAAACACCATATATTTT. It translates to CASSPRDSSSGNTIYF.

The J gene is TRBJ1-2, the V gene TRBV18; TRBD1 might be the D (5 bases). The CDR3 spans 13 residues. The V end was cut by 6 bases, the J end by 7 bases, with 15 bases between. In germline, CDR1 is KGHSH, CDR2 LQKENI. The CDR3 bases are TGTGCCAGCTCGACCCAGGGTGTGGGTGGCTACACCTTC. This codes for CASSTQGVGGYTF.

The chain joins TRBV27 to TRBJ1-2; 8 bases map to TRBD1. The CDR3 spans 14 residues. Trimming cost V 3 bases and J 8 bases; bases outside gene matches: 8. Germline V gene sequence: CDR1 MNHEY, CDR2 SMNVEV (reference sequence). CDR3 DNA sequence: TGTGCCAGCAGTTTTCAGTACCCAGGGGGCGGCTACACCTTC. This codes for CASSFQYPGGGYTF.

The chain carries TRBV13 and TRBJ2-7; 14 positions match TRBD2. Germline V gene lookup returns CDR1 PRHDT and CDR2 FYEKMQ (reference sequence). V trimming: 0 bases; J trimming: 6 bases; junction bases outside the gene matches: 4. This CDR3 contains 16 residues. The CDR3 sequence: CASSLGLGLAGVEQYF. As DNA, the CDR3 is TGTGCCAGCAGCTTAGGCTTGGGACTAGCGGGGGTCGAGCAGTACTTC. Full variable domain (missing parts from reference TRBV13 and TRBJ2-7): AAGVIQSPRHLIKEKRETATLKCYPIPRHDTVYWYQQGPGQDPQFLISFYEKMQSDKGSIPDRFSAQQFSDYHSELNMSSLELGDSALYFCASSLGLGLAGVEQYFGPGTRLTVT.

This clone has just one count. The rearrangement uses TRBV20-1 and TRBJ2-7; D perhaps matches TRBD2 (6 bases). Per germline, CDR1 DFQATT and CDR2 SNEGSKA (reference sequence). The CDR3 length is 11 residues. V was trimmed by 3 bases and J by 7 bases, leaving 10 bases between them. CDR3 protein: CSASRGLEQYF. CDR3 sequence (DNA): TGCAGTGCTAGTCGGGGGTTAGAGCAGTACTTC.

In its sample, this clone was seen once. V usage is TRBV29-1 and J usage is TRBJ1-2; TRBD1 might be the D (6 bases). CDR1 is SQVTM and CDR2 is ANQGSEA in the germline V gene. V was trimmed by 6 bases and J by 7 bases, leaving 18 bases between them. The CDR3 covers 13 residues. The CDR3 protein is CSVATPGEGGYTF. In nucleotides, the CDR3 is TGCAGCGTCGCTACCCCAGGGGAAGGTGGCTACACCTTC. The full variable domain, completed using reference TRBV29-1 and TRBJ1-2, is SAVISQKPSRDICQRGTSLTIQCQVDSQVTMMFWYRQQPGQSLTLIATANQGSEATYESGFVIDKFPISRPNLTFSTLTVSNMSPEDSSIYLCSVATPGEGGYTFGSGTRLTVV.

The chain employs TRBV9 and TRBJ2-1; no reliable D call. There are 14 residues in the CDR3. Per the germline V gene, CDR1 is SGDLS and CDR2 is YYNGEE. Trimming took off 4 bases at V and 7 bases at J, with 15 bases between the two ends. The CDR3 nucleotides are TGTGCCAGCAGCCAGGCAGGCCTCCGGAATGAGCAGTTCTTC. Amino acids: CASSQAGLRNEQFF. Full variable domain (remainder filled in from reference TRBV9 and TRBJ2-1): DSGVTQTPKHLITATGQRVTLRCSPRSGDLSVYWYQQSLDQGLQFLIQYYNGEERAKGNILERFSAQQFPDLHSELNLSSLELGDSALYFCASSQAGLRNEQFFGPGTRLTVL.

This sequence joins TRBV28 and TRBJ1-2; D gene uncertain. The V and J ends lost 7 bases and 4 bases respectively, with 13 bases between them. CDR3 length equals 13 residues. CDR1 MDHEN and CDR2 SYDVKM come from the germline V gene. The CDR3 sequence: CASTTFSVYGYTF. In nucleotides, the CDR3 is TGTGCCAGCACCACATTTAGCGTCTATGGCTACACCTTC.

V gene TRBV4-2 combines with J gene TRBJ2-1; TRBD2 matches at 8 bases. The V and J ends lost 1 base and 3 bases, in that order; junction bases with no gene match: 5. This CDR3 is 16 amino acids long. The V gene's germline CDR1 is LGHNA and CDR2 YNFKEQ. The CDR3 sequence is CASSQVNSGGYNEQFF. In nucleotides, the CDR3 is TGTGCCAGCAGCCAAGTCAACAGCGGGGGCTACAATGAGCAGTTCTTC.

The rearrangement uses TRBV9 and TRBJ2-7; weak D call: TRBD2 (6 bases). Germline V CDR1 and CDR2: SGDLS, YYNGEE. Trimming cost V 3 bases and J 6 bases, with 19 bases left between them. This CDR3 contains 15 residues. The chain's CDR3 is CASSAGRGIRGEQYF. Here the CDR3 DNA reads TGTGCCAGCAGCGCCGGCCGCGGGATAAGAGGCGAGCAGTACTTC.

V and J are TRBV28 and TRBJ1-6, with D perhaps TRBD1 (6 bases). The CDR3 extends over 14 amino acids. V was trimmed by 8 bases and J by 3 bases, leaving 11 bases between them. Looked up from germline, CDR1 is MDHEN and CDR2 is SYDVKM. As DNA, the CDR3 is TGTGCCAGCGGCGGGGGCGACTATAATTCACCCCTCCACTTT. Protein sequence: CASGGGDYNSPLHF.

The rearrangement links TRBV10-3 to TRBJ1-1, with TRBD1 as a possible D gene (6 bases). Trimming removed 0 bases at V and 10 bases at J, with 12 bases between. The CDR3 is 13 residues long. The germline V gene has CDR1 ENHRY and CDR2 SYGVKD. The CDR3 DNA sequence: TGTGCCATCAGTGAGTCGACCCAGGGGCTAGCTTTCTTT. This encodes CAISESTQGLAFF.

This chain links TRBV7-8 with TRBJ2-3; a weak D match, TRBD2 (6 bases). The CDR3 sequence is 15 residues long. Germline loops: CDR1 SGHVS, CDR2 FQNEAQ. V lost 3 bases and J lost 3, with 13 bases in between. CDR3 region: CASSLGWTNTDTQYF. For the CDR3, the DNA is TGTGCCAGCAGCTTGGGCTGGACTAATACAGATACGCAGTATTTT.

The chain recombines TRBV5-4 with TRBJ2-7; a possible D gene is TRBD2 (5 bases). Germline values: CDR1 SGHNT, CDR2 YYREEE (reference sequence). The CDR3 sequence is 12 residues long. V was cut by 4 bases and J by 5 bases, with 10 bases left in between. CDR3 in amino acids: CASSTRGDEQYF. The CDR3 nucleotides read TGTGCCAGCAGCACCCGGGGAGACGAGCAGTACTTC.

CDR3 bases: TGTGCCAGCAGTGGGACAGCTAGTGACACTGAAGCTTTCTTT. Translated, it gives CASSGTASDTEAFF. The chain is built from TRBV6-5 and TRBJ1-1, with 7 bases identical to TRBD1. V lost 5 bases, J lost 3 bases, and 6 bases stayed unmatched. Germline V lookup: CDR1 MNHEY, CDR2 SVGAGI. The CDR3 consists of 14 residues.

This chain uses TRBV5-4 with TRBJ2-7; 8 bases agree with TRBD2. CDR3 length: 16 amino acids. Germline trimming cut 4 bases from V and 6 bases from J; bases unmatched to any gene: 15. Germline CDR1 SGHNT, CDR2 YYREEE (reference sequence). The CDR3 nucleotides are TGTGCCAGCAGCCCCCCAGGACAAGCGGGGGCCACCGAGCAGTACTTC. As protein: CASSPPGQAGATEQYF.

V is TRBV4-2 and J is TRBJ1-2, with D unresolved. Germline CDR1 and CDR2: LGHNA and YNFKEQ. The CDR3 consists of 15 residues. V lost 0 bases to trimming and J lost 3 bases, with 11 bases between them. The CDR3 loop reads CASSQDIDQDYGYTF. CDR3 bases: TGTGCCAGCAGCCAAGACATTGATCAGGACTATGGCTACACCTTC.

This chain connects TRBV19 to TRBJ2-7; tentatively, D is TRBD2 (6 bases). The CDR3 runs to 13 residues. V was shortened by 6 bases and J by 5 bases, with 14 bases between the two germline ends. The germline V gene has CDR1 LNHDA and CDR2 SQIVND (reference sequence). CDR3: CASRGWGGDEQYF. CDR3 sequence (DNA): TGTGCCAGTAGAGGTTGGGGAGGCGACGAGCAGTACTTC.

This clone was found once. The rearrangement links TRBV6-1 to TRBJ1-5; D is possibly TRBD1 (5 bases). The CDR3 loop spans 16 amino acids. Per the germline V gene, CDR1 is MNHNS and CDR2 is SASEGT. V was cut by 2 bases and J by 2 bases, with 13 bases left in between. In DNA form, the CDR3 reads TGTGCCAGCAGTGAAATCGGGGGAGCGGGCAATCAGCCCCAGCATTTT. It specifies CASSEIGGAGNQPQHF.

The rearrangement joins TRBV19 to TRBJ2-7; the match to TRBD2 covers 8 bases. Trimming removed 8 bases from V and 3 bases from J; junction bases left unmatched: 6. Germline V lookup: CDR1 LNHDA, CDR2 SQIVND (reference sequence). The length of the CDR3 is 13 residues. CDR3 sequence: CASRLAGGYEQYF. The CDR3 coding sequence is TGTGCCAGTCGCCTGGCGGGAGGCTACGAGCAGTACTTC.